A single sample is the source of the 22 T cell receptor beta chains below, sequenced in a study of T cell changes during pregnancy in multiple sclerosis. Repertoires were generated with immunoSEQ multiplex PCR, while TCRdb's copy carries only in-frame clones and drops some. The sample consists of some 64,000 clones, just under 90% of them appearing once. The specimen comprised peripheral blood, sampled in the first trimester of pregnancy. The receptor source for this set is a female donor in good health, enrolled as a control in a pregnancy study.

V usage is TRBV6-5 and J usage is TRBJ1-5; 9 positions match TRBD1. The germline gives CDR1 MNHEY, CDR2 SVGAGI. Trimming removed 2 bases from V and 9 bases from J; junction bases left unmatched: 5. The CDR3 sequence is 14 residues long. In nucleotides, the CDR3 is TGTGCCAGCAGTTACGCTGACAGGGGGGGGCCCCAGCATTTT. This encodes CASSYADRGGPQHF.

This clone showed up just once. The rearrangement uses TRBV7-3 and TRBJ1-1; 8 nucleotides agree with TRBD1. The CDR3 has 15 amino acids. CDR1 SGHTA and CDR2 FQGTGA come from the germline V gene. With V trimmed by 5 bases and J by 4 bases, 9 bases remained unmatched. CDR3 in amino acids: CASSAGQGRSTEAFF. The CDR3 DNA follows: TGTGCCAGCAGCGCCGGACAGGGTAGGAGCACTGAAGCTTTCTTT.

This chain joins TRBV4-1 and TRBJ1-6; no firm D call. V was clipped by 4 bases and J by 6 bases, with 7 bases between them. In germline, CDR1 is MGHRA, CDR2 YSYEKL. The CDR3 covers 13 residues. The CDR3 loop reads CASSLSVNSPLHF. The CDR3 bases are TGCGCCAGCAGCCTGTCCGTTAATTCACCCCTCCACTTT.

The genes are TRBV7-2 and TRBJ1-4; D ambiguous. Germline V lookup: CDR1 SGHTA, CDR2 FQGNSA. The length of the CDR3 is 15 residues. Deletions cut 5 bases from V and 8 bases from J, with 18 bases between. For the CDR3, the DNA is TGTGCCAGCAGCCCGAGTAGCCAACCCCGAGAAAAACTGTTTTTT. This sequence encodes CASSPSSQPREKLFF.

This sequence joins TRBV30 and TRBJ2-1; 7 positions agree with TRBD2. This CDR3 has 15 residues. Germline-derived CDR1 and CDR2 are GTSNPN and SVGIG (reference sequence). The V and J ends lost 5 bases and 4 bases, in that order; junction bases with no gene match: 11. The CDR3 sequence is CAWSLGQRGYNEQFF. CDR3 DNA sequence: TGTGCCTGGTCCCTGGGGCAGCGGGGATACAATGAGCAGTTCTTC.

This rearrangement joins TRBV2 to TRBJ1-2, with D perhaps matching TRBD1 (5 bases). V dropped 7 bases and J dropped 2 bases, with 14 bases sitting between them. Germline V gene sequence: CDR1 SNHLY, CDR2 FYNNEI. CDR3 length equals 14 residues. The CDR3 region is CASKGGAANYGYTF. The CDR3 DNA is TGTGCCAGCAAGGGAGGGGCGGCGAACTATGGCTACACCTTC.

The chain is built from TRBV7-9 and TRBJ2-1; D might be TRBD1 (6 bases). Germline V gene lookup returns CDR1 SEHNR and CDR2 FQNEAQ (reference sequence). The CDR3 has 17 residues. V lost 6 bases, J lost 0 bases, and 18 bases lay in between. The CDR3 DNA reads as TGTGCCAGCAGACGGGACACCTACCACCTCTCCTACAATGAGCAGTTCTTC. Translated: CASRRDTYHLSYNEQFF.

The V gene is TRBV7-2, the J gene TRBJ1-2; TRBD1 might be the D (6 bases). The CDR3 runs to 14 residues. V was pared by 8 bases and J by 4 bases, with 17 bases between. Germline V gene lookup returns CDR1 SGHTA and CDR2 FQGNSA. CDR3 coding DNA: TGTGCCAGCTTCGGGGGGGCGAGAGGCTATGGCTACACCTTC. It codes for CASFGGARGYGYTF.

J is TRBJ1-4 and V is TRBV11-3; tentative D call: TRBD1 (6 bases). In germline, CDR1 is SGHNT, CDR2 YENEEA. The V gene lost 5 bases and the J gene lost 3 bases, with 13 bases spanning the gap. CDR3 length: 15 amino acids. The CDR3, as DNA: TGTGCCAGCAGCCACCAGGGGCAACCTAATGAAAAACTGTTTTTT. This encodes CASSHQGQPNEKLFF.

CDR3 in DNA: TGCAGCGTTGGTAACCGGGGTGCCCTAGGTGAAAAACTGTTTTTT. As protein: CSVGNRGALGEKLFF. The chain joins TRBV29-1 to TRBJ1-4; the D is unclear. Deletions cut 4 bases from V and 7 bases from J, with 19 bases between. The length of the CDR3 is 15 residues. CDR1 SQVTM and CDR2 ANQGSEA come from the germline V gene.

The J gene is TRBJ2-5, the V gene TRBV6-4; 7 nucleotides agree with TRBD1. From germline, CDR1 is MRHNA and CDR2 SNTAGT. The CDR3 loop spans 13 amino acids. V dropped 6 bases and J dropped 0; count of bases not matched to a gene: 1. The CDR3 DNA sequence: TGTGCCAGCAGGACAGGGTACCAAGAGACCCAGTACTTC. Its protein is CASRTGYQETQYF.

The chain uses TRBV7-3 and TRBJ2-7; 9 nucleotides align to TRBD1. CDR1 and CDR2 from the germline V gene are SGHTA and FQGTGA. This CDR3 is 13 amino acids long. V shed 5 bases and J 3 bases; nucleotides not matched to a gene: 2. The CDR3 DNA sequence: TGTGCCAGCAGCGTGGGACAGGGCTACGAGCAGTACTTC. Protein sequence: CASSVGQGYEQYF.

CDR3 sequence: CSVVLGAANEQFF. The CDR3 region has the DNA TGCAGCGTTGTACTGGGTGCGGCCAATGAGCAGTTCTTC. V usage is TRBV29-1 and J usage is TRBJ2-1; D remains ambiguous. In germline, CDR1 is SQVTM, CDR2 ANQGSEA. The CDR3 length is 13 residues. The V and J ends lost 4 bases and 6 bases respectively, with 13 bases between them.

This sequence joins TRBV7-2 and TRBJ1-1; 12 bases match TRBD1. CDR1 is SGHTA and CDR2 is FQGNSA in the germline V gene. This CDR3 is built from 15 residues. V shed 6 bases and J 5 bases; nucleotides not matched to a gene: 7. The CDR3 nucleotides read TGTGCCAGCAGGGGGACAGGGGGCGCCGGAACTGAAGCTTTCTTT. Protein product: CASRGTGGAGTEAFF. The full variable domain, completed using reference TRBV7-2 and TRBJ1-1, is GAGVSQSPSNKVTEKGKDVELRCDPISGHTALYWYRQSLGQGLEFLIYFQGNSAPDKSGLPSDRFSAERTGGSVSTLTIQRTQQEDSAVYLCASRGTGGAGTEAFFGQGTRLTVV.

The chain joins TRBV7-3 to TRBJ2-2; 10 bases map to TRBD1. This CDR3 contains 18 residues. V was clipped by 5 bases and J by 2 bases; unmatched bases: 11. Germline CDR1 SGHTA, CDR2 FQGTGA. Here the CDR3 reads CASSLVDRDRGNTGELFF. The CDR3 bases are TGTGCCAGCAGCCTAGTGGACCGGGACAGGGGAAACACCGGGGAGCTGTTTTTT.

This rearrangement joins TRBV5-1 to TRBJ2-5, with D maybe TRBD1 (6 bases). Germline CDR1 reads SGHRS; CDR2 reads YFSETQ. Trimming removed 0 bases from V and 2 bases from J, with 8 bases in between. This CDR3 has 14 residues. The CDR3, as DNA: TGCGCCAGCAGCTTGGCGACAGGTCAAGAGACCCAGTACTTC. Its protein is CASSLATGQETQYF.

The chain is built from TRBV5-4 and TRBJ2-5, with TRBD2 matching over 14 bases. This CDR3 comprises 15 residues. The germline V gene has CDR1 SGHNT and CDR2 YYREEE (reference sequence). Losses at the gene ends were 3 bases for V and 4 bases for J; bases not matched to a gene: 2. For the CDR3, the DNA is TGTGCCAGCAGCTACGGGACTAGCGGGGGAGAGACCCAGTACTTC. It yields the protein CASSYGTSGGETQYF.

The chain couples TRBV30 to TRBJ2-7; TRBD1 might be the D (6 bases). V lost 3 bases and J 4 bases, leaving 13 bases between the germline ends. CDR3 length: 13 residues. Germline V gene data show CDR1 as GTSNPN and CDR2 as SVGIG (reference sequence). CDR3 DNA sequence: TGTGCCTGGAGAACAGGGAATTTGTACGAGCAGTACTTC. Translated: CAWRTGNLYEQYF.

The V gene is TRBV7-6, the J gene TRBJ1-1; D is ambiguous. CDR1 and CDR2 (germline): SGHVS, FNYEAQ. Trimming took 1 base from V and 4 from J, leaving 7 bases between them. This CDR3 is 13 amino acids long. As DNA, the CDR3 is TGTGCCAGCAGCTTAGGATCCGGCACTGAAGCTTTCTTT. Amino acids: CASSLGSGTEAFF.

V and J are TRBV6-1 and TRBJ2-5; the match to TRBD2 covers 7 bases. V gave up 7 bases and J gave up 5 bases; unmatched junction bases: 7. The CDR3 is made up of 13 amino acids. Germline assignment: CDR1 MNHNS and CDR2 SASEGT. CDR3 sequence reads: CASTFGREETQYF. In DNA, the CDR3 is TGTGCCAGCACCTTTGGGCGGGAGGAGACCCAGTACTTC.

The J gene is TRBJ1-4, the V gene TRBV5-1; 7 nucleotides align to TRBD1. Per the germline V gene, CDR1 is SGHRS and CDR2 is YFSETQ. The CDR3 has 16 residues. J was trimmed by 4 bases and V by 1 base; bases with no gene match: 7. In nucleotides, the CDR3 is TGCGCCAGCAGCTTGTTAGCCGGGACAGATAATGAAAAACTGTTTTTT. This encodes CASSLLAGTDNEKLFF. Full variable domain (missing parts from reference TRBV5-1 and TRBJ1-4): KAGVTQTPRYLIKTRGQQVTLSCSPISGHRSVSWYQQTPGQGLQFLFEYFSETQRNKGNFPGRFSGRQFSNSRSEMNVSTLELGDSALYLCASSLLAGTDNEKLFFGSGTQLSVL.

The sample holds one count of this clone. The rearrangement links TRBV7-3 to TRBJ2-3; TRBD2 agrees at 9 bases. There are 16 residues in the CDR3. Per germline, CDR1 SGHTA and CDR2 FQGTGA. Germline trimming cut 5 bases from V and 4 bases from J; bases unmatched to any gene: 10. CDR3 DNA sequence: TGTGCCAGCAGCCCATGGGGCGGGGGGGCGGCAGATACGCAGTATTTT. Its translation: CASSPWGGGAADTQYF.